The clone carrying this T cell receptor (beta chain) was seen ten or more times. What it binds is not known. Trimming shortened V by 2 bases and J by 1 base, and 8 bases separated the two germline ends. Germline V gene data show CDR1 as MNHNY and CDR2 as SVGAGI (reference sequence). This CDR3 is built from 14 residues. TCRdb fed the RACE reads into MiXCR, producing one record per CDR3 protein. The data show approximately 350,000 distinct CDR3 sequences, more than 5% seen once. The data belong to a study of human T cells and chemical hapten exposure. Whole-study context: Sensitization was performed using 2% DPC on a 2 cm by 2 cm upper inner arm skin site.

Regarding time point: patch test 2, 6 weeks after DPC sensitization. The treatment was: therapeutic diphenylcyclopropenone sensitization with weekly scalp DPC. Study-level points and caveats: More PT1 expanded TCRs went with higher patch test scores.

This specimen consisted of whole blood, obtained in connection with sensitization to the hapten diphenylcyclopropenone (DPC). This receptor was identified in a woman aged 18-29 years with alopecia areata. Some clones in this sample may be carry-over from other donors' samples. V gene TRBV6-6 combines with J gene TRBJ1-1; D is unclear. The CDR3 loop reads CASSYGQTNTEAFF. The CDR3 region has the DNA TGTGCCAGCAGTTACGGGCAGACGAACACTGAAGCTTTCTTT.